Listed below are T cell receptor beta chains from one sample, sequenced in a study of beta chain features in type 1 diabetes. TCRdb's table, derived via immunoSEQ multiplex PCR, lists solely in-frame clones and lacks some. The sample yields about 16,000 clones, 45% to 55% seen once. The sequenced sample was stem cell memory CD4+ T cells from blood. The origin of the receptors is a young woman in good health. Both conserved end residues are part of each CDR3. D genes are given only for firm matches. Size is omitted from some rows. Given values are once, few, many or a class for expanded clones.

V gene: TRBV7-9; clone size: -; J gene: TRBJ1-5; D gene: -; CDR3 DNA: TGTGCCAGCAGCTCCCAATCCCGGCAGCCCCAGCATTTT; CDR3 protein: CASSSQSRQPQHF
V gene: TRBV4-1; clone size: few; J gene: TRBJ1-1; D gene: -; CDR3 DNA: TGCGCCAGCAGCCCTGGGGGGTTGAGGGGGAACACTGAAGCTTTCTTT; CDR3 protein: CASSPGGLRGNTEAFF
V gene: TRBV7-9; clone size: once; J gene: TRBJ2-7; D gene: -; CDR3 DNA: TGTGCCAGCAGTAGTTTTCCCCCCTCCTACGAGCAGTACTTC; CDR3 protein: CASSSFPPSYEQYF
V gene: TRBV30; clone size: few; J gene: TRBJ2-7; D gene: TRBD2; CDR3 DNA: TGTGCCTGGAGTGGTTTAGCGGGAGGATTCAGCTCCTACGAGCAGTACTTC; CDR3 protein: CAWSGLAGGFSSYEQYF
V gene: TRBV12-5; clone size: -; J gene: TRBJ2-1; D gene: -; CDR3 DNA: TGTGCTAGTGGTTTGGTGGCAGGGGAGCAGTTCTTC; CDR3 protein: CASGLVAGEQFF
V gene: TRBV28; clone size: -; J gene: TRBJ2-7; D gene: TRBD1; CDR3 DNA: TGTGCCAGCAGGTCACAGGGGGACGAGCAGTACTTC; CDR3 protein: CASRSQGDEQYF
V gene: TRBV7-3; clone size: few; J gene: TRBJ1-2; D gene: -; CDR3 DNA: TGTGCCAGCAGCGCGGGACCAGCTAACTATGGCTACACCTTC; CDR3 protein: CASSAGPANYGYTF
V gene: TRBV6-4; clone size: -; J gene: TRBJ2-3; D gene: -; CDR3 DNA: TGTGCCAGCAGTGAGATGGGAGGCCGCACAGATACGCAGTATTTT; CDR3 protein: CASSEMGGRTDTQYF
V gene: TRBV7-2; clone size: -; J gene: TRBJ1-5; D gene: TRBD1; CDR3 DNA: TGTGCCAGCAGCTTACTAGGACAGGGACGAAATCAGCCCCAGCATTTT; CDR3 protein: CASSLLGQGRNQPQHF
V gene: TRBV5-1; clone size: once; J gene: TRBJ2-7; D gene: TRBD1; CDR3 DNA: TGCGCCAGCAGCTTGCGGTTCCGGGACAGTAGTATATACGAGCAGTACTTC; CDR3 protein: CASSLRFRDSSIYEQYF
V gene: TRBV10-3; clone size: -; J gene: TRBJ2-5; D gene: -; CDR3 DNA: TGTGCCATCAGTGAGACGAACGGGGAACTGATGGGGCAAGAGACCCAGTACTTC; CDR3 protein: CAISETNGELMGQETQYF
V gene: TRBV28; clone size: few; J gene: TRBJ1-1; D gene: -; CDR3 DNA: TGTGCCAGCAGTTTAACATCTTACACTGAAGCTTTCTTT; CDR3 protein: CASSLTSYTEAFF
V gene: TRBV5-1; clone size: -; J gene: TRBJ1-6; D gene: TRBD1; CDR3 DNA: TGCGCCAGCAGCTTGGGACAGGGGGTTAAAAATTCACCCCTCCACTTT; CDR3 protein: CASSLGQGVKNSPLHF
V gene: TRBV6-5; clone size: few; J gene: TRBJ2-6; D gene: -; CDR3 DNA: TGTGCCAGCAGTTATGCGGCTGGGGCCAACGTCCTGACTTTC; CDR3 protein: CASSYAAGANVLTF
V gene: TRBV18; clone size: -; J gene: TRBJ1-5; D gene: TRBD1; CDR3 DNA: TGTGCCAGCTCACCCGACAGGGCCAGAAATCAGCCCCAGCATTTT; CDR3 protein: CASSPDRARNQPQHF
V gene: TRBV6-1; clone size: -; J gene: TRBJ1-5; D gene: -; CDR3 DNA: TGTGCCAGCAGTGAAGCCCCAGGGAACCGCAATCAGCCCCAGCATTTT; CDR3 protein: CASSEAPGNRNQPQHF
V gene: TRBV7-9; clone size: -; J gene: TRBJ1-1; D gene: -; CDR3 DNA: TGTGCCAGCAGCTTAATAGGGCGGGGAGTAACGATCGCTTTCTTT; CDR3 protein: CASSLIGRGVTIAFF
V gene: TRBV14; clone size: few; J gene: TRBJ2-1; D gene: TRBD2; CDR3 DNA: TGTGCCAGCAGCCAAGATGGAGCGGGAGTCTATAATGAGCAGTTCTTC; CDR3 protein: CASSQDGAGVYNEQFF
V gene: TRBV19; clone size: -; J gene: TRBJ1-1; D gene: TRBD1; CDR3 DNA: TGTGCCAGTAGTATAGGCAGGACAGGGCCCGGTGGTATGAACACTGAAGCTTTCTTT; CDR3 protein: CASSIGRTGPGGMNTEAFF
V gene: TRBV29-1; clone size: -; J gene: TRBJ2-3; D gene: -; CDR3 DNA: TGCAGCGTTGTACGGTTGGTGGGCCGCACAGATACGCAGTATTTT; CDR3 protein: CSVVRLVGRTDTQYF
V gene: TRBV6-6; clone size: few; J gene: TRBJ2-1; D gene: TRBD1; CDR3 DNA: TGTGCCACCCGAGGGGCAGGGGGCAATGAGCAGTTCTTC; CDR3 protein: CATRGAGGNEQFF
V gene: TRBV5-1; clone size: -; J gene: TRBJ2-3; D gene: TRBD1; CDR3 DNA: TGCGCCAGCAGCTTGGCCGGGACAGGAGGAGATACGCAGTATTTT; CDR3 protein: CASSLAGTGGDTQYF
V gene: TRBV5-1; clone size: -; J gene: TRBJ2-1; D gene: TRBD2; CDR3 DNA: TGCGCCAGCAGCTTGGTGGGAGGGACGGGCAATGAGCAGTTCTTC; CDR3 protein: CASSLVGGTGNEQFF
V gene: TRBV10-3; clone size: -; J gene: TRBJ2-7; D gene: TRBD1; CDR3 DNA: TGTGCCATCAGTGGACCGACCGGGACAGGGGGCTCCTACGAGCAGTACTTC; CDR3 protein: CAISGPTGTGGSYEQYF
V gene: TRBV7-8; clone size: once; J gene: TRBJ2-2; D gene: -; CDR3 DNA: TGTGCCAGCAGCTCGAGGGTCGCGGGGACGTCCGGGGAGCTGTTTTTT; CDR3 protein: CASSSRVAGTSGELFF
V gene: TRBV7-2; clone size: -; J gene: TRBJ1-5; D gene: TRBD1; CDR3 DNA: TGTGCCAGCAGCTCGGGACAGGGTAGCAATCAGCCCCAGCATTTT; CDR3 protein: CASSSGQGSNQPQHF
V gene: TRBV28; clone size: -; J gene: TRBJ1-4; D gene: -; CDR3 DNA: TGTGCCAGCAGGTTAGACATACATGAAAAACTGTTTTTT; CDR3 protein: CASRLDIHEKLFF
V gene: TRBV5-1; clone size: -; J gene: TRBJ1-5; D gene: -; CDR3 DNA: TGCGCCAGCAGCTTGGAGGGACTGGGCAATCAGCCCCAGCATTTT; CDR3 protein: CASSLEGLGNQPQHF
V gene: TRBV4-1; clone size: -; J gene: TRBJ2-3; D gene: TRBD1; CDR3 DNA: TGCGCCAGCAGCCAACCAGGGGGAGGCACAGATACGCAGTATTTT; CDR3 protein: CASSQPGGGTDTQYF
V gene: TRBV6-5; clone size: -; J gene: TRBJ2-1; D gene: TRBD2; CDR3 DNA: TGTGCCAGCAGTGAAGTGGGAGGGCCAAATGAGCAGTTCTTC; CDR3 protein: CASSEVGGPNEQFF
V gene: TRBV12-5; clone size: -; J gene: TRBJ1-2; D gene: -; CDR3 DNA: TGTGCTAGTGGCCTAAAGGGTCAGGGATTGGGTGGCTACACCTTC; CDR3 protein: CASGLKGQGLGGYTF
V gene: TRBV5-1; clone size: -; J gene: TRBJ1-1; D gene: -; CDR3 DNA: TGCGCCAGCAGCTTGGATGGAGCCGGTAGGGGGACTGAAGCTTTCTTT; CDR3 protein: CASSLDGAGRGTEAFF
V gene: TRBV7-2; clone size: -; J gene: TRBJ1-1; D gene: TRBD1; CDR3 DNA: TGTGCCAGCAGCTTAGAGACCGGGACAGCTGAAGCTTTCTTT; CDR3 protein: CASSLETGTAEAFF
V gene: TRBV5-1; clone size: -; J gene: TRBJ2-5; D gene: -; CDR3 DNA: TGCGCCAGCAGCGGATCAATACCAGGGAAACAAGAGACCCAGTACTTC; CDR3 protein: CASSGSIPGKQETQYF
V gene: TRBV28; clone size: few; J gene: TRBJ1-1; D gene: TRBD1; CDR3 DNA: TGTGCCAGCAGTTTAGTGAGGGACAGGGCAATTATTGAAGCTTTCTTT; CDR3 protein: CASSLVRDRAIIEAFF
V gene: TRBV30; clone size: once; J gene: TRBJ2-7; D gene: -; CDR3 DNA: TGTGCCTTGAGCCAGGGTACCCACGAGCAGTACTTC; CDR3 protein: CALSQGTHEQYF
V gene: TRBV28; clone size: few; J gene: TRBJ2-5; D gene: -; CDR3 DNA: TGTGCCAGCAGCCCCACAGGGTTAAAGACCCAGTACTTC; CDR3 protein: CASSPTGLKTQYF
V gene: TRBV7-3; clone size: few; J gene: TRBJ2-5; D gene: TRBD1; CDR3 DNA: TGTGCCAGCAGTCCTAACCGACAGGGACAAGAGACCCAGTACTTC; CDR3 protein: CASSPNRQGQETQYF
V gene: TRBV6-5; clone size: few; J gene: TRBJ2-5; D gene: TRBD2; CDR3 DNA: TGTGCCAGCAGTTCAGGACTAGCGGCCCCAGGCACCCAGTACTTC; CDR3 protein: CASSSGLAAPGTQYF
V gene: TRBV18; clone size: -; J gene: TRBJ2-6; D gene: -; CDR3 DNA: TGTGCCAGCTCACCGGGTGTACCGGGCTCTGGGGCCAACGTCCTGACTTTC; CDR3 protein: CASSPGVPGSGANVLTF
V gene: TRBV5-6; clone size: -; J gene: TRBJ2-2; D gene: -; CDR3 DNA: TGTGCCAGCAGCTTGGATGCCAGGGCACTTAACTACACCGGGGAGCTGTTTTTT; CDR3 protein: CASSLDARALNYTGELFF
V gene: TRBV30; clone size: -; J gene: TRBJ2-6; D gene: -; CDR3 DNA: TGTGCCTGGAGGCTTGGACAGACTGGGGCCAACGTCCTGACTTTC; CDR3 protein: CAWRLGQTGANVLTF
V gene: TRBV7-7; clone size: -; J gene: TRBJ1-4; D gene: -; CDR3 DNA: TGTGCCAGCAGCTTAAGCCCCGTCGGTGAAAAACTGTTTTTT; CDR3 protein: CASSLSPVGEKLFF
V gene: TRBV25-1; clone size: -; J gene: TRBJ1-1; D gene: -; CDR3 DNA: TGTGCCAGCGGGTTAGACGGGTACACTGAAGCTTTCTTT; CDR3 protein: CASGLDGYTEAFF
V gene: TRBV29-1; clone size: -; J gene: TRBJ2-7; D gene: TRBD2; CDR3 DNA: TGCAGCGCCCAGACTAGCGGGAACTCCTACGAGCAGTACTTC; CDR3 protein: CSAQTSGNSYEQYF
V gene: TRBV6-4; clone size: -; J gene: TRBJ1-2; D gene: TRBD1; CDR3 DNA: TGTGCCAGCAGGCAGGGGGCGTCATTCTCGGATGGCTACACCTTC; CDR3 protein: CASRQGASFSDGYTF
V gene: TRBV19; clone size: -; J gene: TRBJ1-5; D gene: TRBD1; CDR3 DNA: TGTGCCAGTAGTAAGGACAGGCTTTATAGCAATCAGCCCCAGCATTTT; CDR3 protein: CASSKDRLYSNQPQHF
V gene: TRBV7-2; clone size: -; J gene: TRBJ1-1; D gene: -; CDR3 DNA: TGTGCCAGCAAATCCGGAGGAACTGAAGCTTTCTTT; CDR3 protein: CASKSGGTEAFF
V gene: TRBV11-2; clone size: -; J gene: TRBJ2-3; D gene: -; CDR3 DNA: TGTGCCAGCAGCTTAGAATTAGTCACAGATACGCAGTATTTT; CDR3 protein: CASSLELVTDTQYF
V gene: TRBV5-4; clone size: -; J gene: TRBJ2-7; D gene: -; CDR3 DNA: TGTGCCAGCAGCTTGGTGGGGAGAGGGCCCTACGAGCAGTACTTC; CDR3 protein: CASSLVGRGPYEQYF
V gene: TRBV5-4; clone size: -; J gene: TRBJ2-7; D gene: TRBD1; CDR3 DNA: TGTGCCAGCAGCCCGGGCCACAGGGGAACCTCCTACGAGCAGTACTTC; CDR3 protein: CASSPGHRGTSYEQYF
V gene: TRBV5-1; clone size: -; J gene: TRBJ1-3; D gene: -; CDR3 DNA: TGCGCCAGCAGCCTGCCCGCCGGAGGGGGGGCTGGAAACACCATATATTTT; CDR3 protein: CASSLPAGGGAGNTIYF
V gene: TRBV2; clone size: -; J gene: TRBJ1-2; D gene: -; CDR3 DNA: TGTGCCAGCAGTGAAGAGCCCGTCGTCTATGGCTACACCTTC; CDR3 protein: CASSEEPVVYGYTF
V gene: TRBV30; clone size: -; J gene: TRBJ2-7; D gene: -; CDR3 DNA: TGTGCCTGGAGTGTACTTAGTTCCTACGAGCAGTACTTC; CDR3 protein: CAWSVLSSYEQYF
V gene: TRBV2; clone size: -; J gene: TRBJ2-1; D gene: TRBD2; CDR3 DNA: TGTGCCAGCAGTGGGACTAGCGGGGAGAAAGAGCAGTTCTTC; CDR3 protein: CASSGTSGEKEQFF